This T cell receptor (beta chain) was captured in a study of identifying expanded T cells in peripheral blood (dated by TCRdb to the late 2010s). Study-wide context: Technical replicates were generated by sequencing separate aliquots of the same genomic DNA pool, and four replicates were compared pairwise. General conclusions and limits of the study: The beta-binomial model significantly reduced the number of clones called differentially abundant and the false-positive rate across all healthy-donor time intervals. About 1.2 differentially abundant clones were flagged by the binomial model between technical replicates, whereas about 15 and 18 were flagged over about two weeks and four weeks, respectively. It was expected by the authors that biological variance in healthy repertoires might increase further over much longer intervals, such as months to years. Across all healthy donors, variance in clone template counts between approximately two-week samples was found to increase significantly with total template count.

CDR1 and CDR2, looked up from the germline V gene, are SGHRS and YFSETQ. The CDR3, cysteine through phenylalanine, is 12 amino acids long. CDR3 DNA is the only sequence kept; it has 36 bases, read in frame from the first base. Relative to germline, V is 5 bases shorter and J is 7 bases shorter, with 13 bases between their ends. The immunoSEQ Assay, which uses bias-controlled multiplex PCR amplification of genomic DNA, was used to profile TCRbeta CDR3 regions. Regarding the original processing steps: The absolute abundance of each unique TCRbeta CDR3 region was quantified after sequences were collapsed and filtered. Differential abundance was tested with two models: a binomial (Fisher-equivalent) model and a beta-binomial model that adds time-dependent variance fitted from healthy donors. Clones with fewer than 5 combined templates were removed, and a clone was called differentially abundant if the clone's Benjamini-Hochberg FDR was below 0.01. Beta-binomial variance was modeled as a function of total template count across the two samples using the form v = (b*log(k)+a)^2. TCRdb took over this immuneACCESS table, retaining in-frame rearrangements with V and J assigned. Such tables are incomplete; in checked studies, under half of the missing clones stem from an unresolved V gene, and the remainder is unexplained. That table supplies the V and J calls and clone size; D and trimming were determined from the DNA. This sample gives roughly 120,000 clones in total; 88% of them show up just once. The leading ten clones occupy just under 8.5% of the sample.

Notes on this clone: What this receptor recognizes is not known. No much larger clone exists at a distance of one base, and base qualities are not known.

During the collection period, no immune events, such as infections, were documented for the healthy donors. To calibrate time-dependent variance in a beta-binomial model of T-cell clone differential abundance, blood repertoires from healthy donors were used as a training cohort. The training cohort comprised roughly ten healthy donors, 3 female and 7 male. An age range of roughly 29 to 65 years, with an average of roughly 47 years, was recorded for the donors. Obtained from a commercial supplier, whole blood was collected from each healthy donor at three time points set two to three weeks apart. Genomic DNA was extracted from unsorted whole blood for immunosequencing.

The sequenced sample was blood. The chain joins TRBV5-1 to TRBJ2-7; the D call is tentative, TRBD1 or TRBD2, as each matches 5 bases. The TCR comes from a person between 18 and 75 years old in good health. The DNA sequence is given as TGCGCCAGCAGAGGGACGGCCTTGGAGCAGTACTTC. This codes for CASRGTALEQYF.